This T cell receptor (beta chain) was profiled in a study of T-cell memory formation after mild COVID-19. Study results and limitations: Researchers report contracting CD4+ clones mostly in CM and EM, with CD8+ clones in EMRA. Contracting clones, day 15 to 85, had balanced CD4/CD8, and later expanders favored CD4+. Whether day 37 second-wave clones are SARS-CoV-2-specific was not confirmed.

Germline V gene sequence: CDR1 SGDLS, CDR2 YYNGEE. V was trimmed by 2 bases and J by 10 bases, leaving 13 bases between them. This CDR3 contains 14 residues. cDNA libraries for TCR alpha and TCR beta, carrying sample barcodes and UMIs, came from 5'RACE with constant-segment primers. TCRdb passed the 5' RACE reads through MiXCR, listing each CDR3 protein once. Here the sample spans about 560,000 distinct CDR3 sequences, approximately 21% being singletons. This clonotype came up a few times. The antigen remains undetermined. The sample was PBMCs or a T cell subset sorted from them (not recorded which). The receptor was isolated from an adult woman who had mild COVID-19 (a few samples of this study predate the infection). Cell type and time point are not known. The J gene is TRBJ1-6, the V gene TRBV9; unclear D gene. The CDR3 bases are TGTGCCAGCAGCGTTAGCGGGGTTGGGTCACCCCTCCACTTT. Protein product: CASSVSGVGSPLHF. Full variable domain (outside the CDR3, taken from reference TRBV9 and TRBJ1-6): DSGVTQTPKHLITATGQRVTLRCSPRSGDLSVYWYQQSLDQGLQFLIQYYNGEERAKGNILERFSAQQFPDLHSELNLSSLELGDSALYFCASSVSGVGSPLHFGNGTRLTVT.